This is a list of T cell receptor beta chains from one sample in a study of human T cells and chemical hapten exposure. TCRdb analysed the RACE reads with MiXCR anew, one entry per CDR3 protein. The sample contains roughly 380,000 distinct CDR3 sequences, roughly 5% of which appear only once. The specimen was whole blood, collected in connection with sensitization to the hapten diphenylcyclopropenone (DPC). These receptors originate from a woman between 50 and 59 years old with alopecia areata. Some clones in this sample may be carry-over from other donors' samples. CDR3s include the opening cysteine and the closing phenylalanine or tryptophan. Each record gives: V gene, J gene, D gene, clone size, CDR3 DNA, CDR3 protein. D genes are given only for firm matches. Only some rows state a clone size, as once, few, many or a class for expanded clones.

v_gene: TRBV4-3; j_gene: TRBJ2-7; d_gene: -; abundance: few; CDR3nt: TGCGCCAGCAGCCAAGGTTTGTCGAGCTCCTACGAGCAGTACTTC; CDR3aa: CASSQGLSSSYEQYF
v_gene: TRBV7-9; j_gene: TRBJ1-4; d_gene: -; abundance: few; CDR3nt: TGTGCCAGCAGCCTGGGACACAGGCTTAATGAAAAACTGTTTTTT; CDR3aa: CASSLGHRLNEKLFF
v_gene: TRBV20-1; j_gene: TRBJ2-1; d_gene: -; abundance: few; CDR3nt: TGCAGTGCTAGAGGGGGGAGAACGCCTTCCTACAATGAGCAGTTCTTC; CDR3aa: CSARGGRTPSYNEQFF
v_gene: TRBV5-4; j_gene: TRBJ1-2; d_gene: -; abundance: -; CDR3nt: TGTGCCATCTCACAGGGTAATGGAAACTATGGCTACACCTTC; CDR3aa: CAISQGNGNYGYTF
v_gene: TRBV5-1; j_gene: TRBJ2-3; d_gene: -; abundance: many; CDR3nt: TGCGCCAGCAGCTGGAAGGGTTTGACAGATACGCAGTATTTT; CDR3aa: CASSWKGLTDTQYF
v_gene: TRBV9; j_gene: TRBJ2-7; d_gene: -; abundance: few; CDR3nt: TGTGCCAGCAGCCGTAATGGAGGGGCCCCCTACGAGCAGTACTTC; CDR3aa: CASSRNGGAPYEQYF
v_gene: TRBV7-2; j_gene: TRBJ2-6; d_gene: -; abundance: many; CDR3nt: TGTGCCAGCAGCAAAGGACAGTCGGGCCTATCATCCTCTGGGGCCAACGTCCTGACTTTC; CDR3aa: CASSKGQSGLSSSGANVLTF
v_gene: TRBV5-1; j_gene: TRBJ1-3; d_gene: -; abundance: few; CDR3nt: TGCGCCAGCAGCTTGGACGTAGCCAACACCATATATTTT; CDR3aa: CASSLDVANTIYF
v_gene: TRBV14; j_gene: TRBJ2-5; d_gene: -; abundance: few; CDR3nt: TGTGCCAGCAGCCAAGGAGGGCGGGAGACCCAGTACTTC; CDR3aa: CASSQGGRETQYF
v_gene: TRBV3-1; j_gene: TRBJ2-5; d_gene: -; abundance: few; CDR3nt: TGTGCCAGCAGACCGCGCCAGGGGATGGCGGAGACCCAGTACTTC; CDR3aa: CASRPRQGMAETQYF
v_gene: TRBV3-1; j_gene: TRBJ2-7; d_gene: -; abundance: few; CDR3nt: TGTGCCAGCAGCCTCTCCTCCGGGAGAGGTGTCGACGAGCAGTACTTC; CDR3aa: CASSLSSGRGVDEQYF
v_gene: TRBV4-2; j_gene: TRBJ2-1; d_gene: TRBD2; abundance: many; CDR3nt: TGTGCCAGCAGCCCAGCGGGAGCAGGCGACAATGAGCAGTTCTTC; CDR3aa: CASSPAGAGDNEQFF
v_gene: TRBV18; j_gene: TRBJ2-1; d_gene: TRBD2; abundance: many; CDR3nt: TGTGCCAGCTCACCGGGGAGGGACTCCTACAATGAGCAGTTCTTC; CDR3aa: CASSPGRDSYNEQFF
v_gene: TRBV20-1; j_gene: TRBJ1-6; d_gene: TRBD1; abundance: many; CDR3nt: TGCAGTGCTAGGCCGTCAGGGGGCGCGCAGAATTCACCCCTCCACTTT; CDR3aa: CSARPSGGAQNSPLHF
v_gene: TRBV28; j_gene: TRBJ2-7; d_gene: TRBD1; abundance: many; CDR3nt: TGTGCCAGCAGTTTCCCCTCGGGGACAGGGAGCCCCGAGCAGTACTTC; CDR3aa: CASSFPSGTGSPEQYF
v_gene: TRBV20-1; j_gene: TRBJ2-7; d_gene: TRBD1; abundance: -; CDR3nt: TGCTCCGGGACAGGAGCCTACGAGCAGTACTTC; CDR3aa: CSGTGAYEQYF
v_gene: TRBV27; j_gene: TRBJ2-3; d_gene: TRBD2; abundance: many; CDR3nt: TGTGCCAGCAGTTTAAGCGGGGGGGCCTTAGATACGCAGTATTTT; CDR3aa: CASSLSGGALDTQYF
v_gene: TRBV2; j_gene: TRBJ2-5; d_gene: -; abundance: many; CDR3nt: TGTGCCAGCAGTGTTTTCCAAGAGACCCAGTACTTC; CDR3aa: CASSVFQETQYF
v_gene: TRBV14; j_gene: TRBJ1-1; d_gene: -; abundance: few; CDR3nt: TGTGCCAGCAGCTACCAGGACGGGCGGGGAGCTTTCTTT; CDR3aa: CASSYQDGRGAFF
v_gene: TRBV7-2; j_gene: TRBJ1-2; d_gene: -; abundance: -; CDR3nt: TGTGCCAGCAGCTTAGCGCGGCAGACTAACTATGGCTACACCTTC; CDR3aa: CASSLARQTNYGYTF
v_gene: TRBV6-2/TRBV6-3; j_gene: TRBJ2-3; d_gene: -; abundance: -; CDR3nt: TGTGCCAGCACTCCTACCCGGCAGGACACAGATACGCAGTATTTT; CDR3aa: CASTPTRQDTDTQYF
v_gene: TRBV6-5; j_gene: TRBJ1-3; d_gene: -; abundance: few; CDR3nt: TGTGCCAGCAGTTACTCCCTGGGTAGCAGGATCTCTGGAAACACCATATATTTT; CDR3aa: CASSYSLGSRISGNTIYF
v_gene: TRBV5-1; j_gene: TRBJ2-7; d_gene: TRBD1; abundance: many; CDR3nt: TGCGCCAGCAGCCCGACAGGGTCCTACGAGCAGTACTTC; CDR3aa: CASSPTGSYEQYF
v_gene: TRBV4-1; j_gene: TRBJ1-4; d_gene: -; abundance: -; CDR3nt: TGCGCCAGCAGCCAAGATCGTGGAGGGGCAGGGAATGAAAAACTGTTTTTT; CDR3aa: CASSQDRGGAGNEKLFF
v_gene: TRBV7-8; j_gene: TRBJ2-3; d_gene: TRBD2; abundance: -; CDR3nt: TGTGCCAGCAGCCCTTTAGCGGGGGGCCCTAATGGGGGAGATACGCAGTATTTT; CDR3aa: CASSPLAGGPNGGDTQYF
v_gene: TRBV7-6; j_gene: TRBJ1-1; d_gene: -; abundance: -; CDR3nt: TGTGCCAGCAGACAAGACAGAGCGAACACTGAAGCTTTCTTT; CDR3aa: CASRQDRANTEAFF
v_gene: TRBV7-2; j_gene: TRBJ2-1; d_gene: TRBD2; abundance: -; CDR3nt: TGTGCCAGCAGCTGGACATCCGGGACTAGCGGTTATAGTGGTGAGCAGTTCTTC; CDR3aa: CASSWTSGTSGYSGEQFF
v_gene: TRBV2; j_gene: TRBJ1-2; d_gene: TRBD1; abundance: many; CDR3nt: TGTGCCAGCAGCCTACAGGGGTCTAACTATGGCTACACCTTC; CDR3aa: CASSLQGSNYGYTF
v_gene: TRBV5-1; j_gene: TRBJ2-3; d_gene: -; abundance: many; CDR3nt: TGCGCCAGCAGCTTGGGGACCCAACGAGGAGATACGCAGTATTTT; CDR3aa: CASSLGTQRGDTQYF
v_gene: TRBV28; j_gene: TRBJ2-7; d_gene: TRBD2; abundance: many; CDR3nt: TGTGCCAGCAGCTCCGAAGCCGGGACTAGCGCCTACGAGCAGTACTTC; CDR3aa: CASSSEAGTSAYEQYF
v_gene: TRBV12-3/TRBV12-4; j_gene: TRBJ2-1; d_gene: TRBD2; abundance: many; CDR3nt: TGTGCCAGCAGCGCCACCGGGACTAGCTACAATGAGCAGTTCTTC; CDR3aa: CASSATGTSYNEQFF
v_gene: TRBV28; j_gene: TRBJ1-5; d_gene: TRBD1; abundance: many; CDR3nt: TGTGCCAGCCGGTATTCGGACAGGGGAGGTCAGCCCCAGCATTTT; CDR3aa: CASRYSDRGGQPQHF
v_gene: TRBV20-1; j_gene: TRBJ1-5; d_gene: -; abundance: few; CDR3nt: TGCAGTGCTAGAGACGCGGGCTACAATCAGCCCCAGCATTTT; CDR3aa: CSARDAGYNQPQHF